This entry lists 25 T cell receptor beta chains sequenced from one sample in a study of cytomegalovirus exposure and HLA in healthy donors. The PCR ran on 60 Vbeta and 13 Jbeta primers. Assay: immunoSEQ multiplex PCR; the TCRdb copy retains only in-frame clones and omits some. The sample shows approximately 130,000 clones, approximately 75% of them seen only once. The sequenced material came from PBMCs. Receptors originate from a woman between 35 and 50 years old in good health and CMV-seropositive.

The rearrangement joins TRBV5-1 to TRBJ1-2, with 7 bases matching TRBD1. Germline assignment: CDR1 SGHRS and CDR2 YFSETQ. The V gene end was trimmed by 0 bases and the J gene end by 3 bases; junction bases not matched to a gene: 5. This CDR3 has 15 residues. Here the CDR3 reads CASSLGGGQDYGYTF. In DNA, the CDR3 is TGCGCCAGCAGCTTGGGAGGGGGCCAGGACTATGGCTACACCTTC.

The CDR3 nucleotides read TGTGCCAGCAGTTATAGGAGCGGGTACGAGCAGTACTTC. Encoded protein: CASSYRSGYEQYF. The J gene is TRBJ2-7, the V gene TRBV6-5, with a tentative D call TRBD2 (6 bases). Trimming left V 3 bases short and J 4 bases short, with 10 bases between. This CDR3 spans 13 amino acids. CDR1 and CDR2 (germline): MNHEY, SVGAGI.

The rearrangement uses TRBV18 and TRBJ1-2, with 7 bases lining up with TRBD1. This CDR3 comprises 17 residues. Germline V gives CDR1 KGHSH, CDR2 LQKENI. The V gene end was trimmed by 3 bases and the J gene end by 2 bases; junction bases not matched to a gene: 12. CDR3 in DNA: TGTGCCAGCTCACCCTACTATATCGGGACAGAAAACTATGGCTACACCTTC. Its protein product is CASSPYYIGTENYGYTF.

This chain joins TRBV9 and TRBJ2-1; a possible D gene is TRBD2 (6 bases). CDR3 size: 16 residues. Between the trimmed V and J ends, which lost 3 bases and 1 base, there was a span of 14 bases. The germline V gene has CDR1 SGDLS and CDR2 YYNGEE. The CDR3 here is CASSAEASVSYNEQFF. CDR3 bases: TGTGCCAGCAGCGCAGAAGCTAGCGTGTCCTACAATGAGCAGTTCTTC.

The chain carries TRBV18 and TRBJ1-5; 7 bases line up with TRBD1. The V gene's germline CDR1 is KGHSH and CDR2 LQKENI. This CDR3 has 16 amino acids. After removal of 3 bases from V and 4 bases from J, the junction contained 9 bases not matched to a gene. Here the CDR3 DNA reads TGTGCCAGCTCACCCCCGAATCAACAGGGGAATCAGCCCCAGCATTTT. It is translated as CASSPPNQQGNQPQHF.

This chain connects TRBV4-1 to TRBJ2-5, with TRBD1 matching over 9 bases. Unmatched junction bases numbered 4, after V lost 3 bases and J lost 2 bases. Germline V gives CDR1 MGHRA, CDR2 YSYEKL. CDR3 length: 15 amino acids. The CDR3 DNA reads as TGCGCCAGCAGCCAGTTCGGACAGGGGCAAGAGACCCAGTACTTC. Protein product: CASSQFGQGQETQYF.

This clone was detected only a few times. This sequence joins TRBV6-6 and TRBJ1-5, with a possible D match to TRBD1 (5 bases). The CDR3 spans 14 residues. Germline-derived CDR1 and CDR2 are MNHNY and SVGAGI (reference sequence). V shed 2 bases and J shed 4 bases, with 9 bases lying between them. The CDR3 sequence is CASSYGAGNQPQHF. In DNA, the CDR3 is TGTGCCAGCAGTTACGGGGCAGGGAATCAGCCCCAGCATTTT.

The V and J genes are TRBV5-1 and TRBJ2-7; 8 bases map to TRBD1. The CDR3 is made up of 16 amino acids. V lost 4 bases and J lost 2; bases outside the gene matches: 11. Germline-derived CDR1 and CDR2 are SGHRS and YFSETQ. For the CDR3, the DNA is TGCGCCAGCAGCCATCAGGGGGCAGGGACCCCCTACGAGCAGTACTTC. Protein sequence: CASSHQGAGTPYEQYF.

The chain couples TRBV5-4 to TRBJ2-1, with D possibly being TRBD2 (6 bases). The germline V and J ends were trimmed by 4 bases and 8 bases, with 13 bases remaining between them. The CDR3 is 13 amino acids. Germline CDR1 is SGHNT and CDR2 is YYREEE (reference sequence). The CDR3 spells CASSPFTSYEQFF. CDR3 in DNA: TGTGCCAGCAGCCCCTTCACTAGCTATGAGCAGTTCTTC.

This chain joins TRBV2 and TRBJ2-3, with TRBD1 identical over 9 bases. V shed 4 bases, J shed 3 bases, and the junction held 5 bases outside the gene matches. From germline, CDR1 is SNHLY and CDR2 FYNNEI. The CDR3 has 15 residues. Here the CDR3 reads CASSAGGTGTDTQYF. The DNA of the CDR3 is TGTGCCAGCAGTGCAGGAGGGACAGGGACAGATACGCAGTATTTT.

This chain joins TRBV14 and TRBJ2-1; D is unclear. The CDR3 totals 13 residues. Trimming took 2 bases from V and 4 from J, leaving 6 bases between them. Germline V gene lookup returns CDR1 SGHDN and CDR2 FVKESK. CDR3 amino acids: CASSQLTYNEQFF. CDR3 coding DNA: TGTGCCAGCAGCCAATTAACATACAATGAGCAGTTCTTC.

As to this clone: Other DNA sequences in this specimen translate into the identical CDR3. This sequence joins TRBV28 and TRBJ1-1; perhaps TRBD1 as D (5 bases). The germline gives CDR1 MDHEN, CDR2 SYDVKM. V lost 2 bases and J lost 0, with 7 bases in between. This CDR3 comprises 14 residues. CDR3 in DNA: TGTGCCAGCAGTTTAGGGGGGATGAACACTGAAGCTTTCTTT. Its translation: CASSLGGMNTEAFF. Supplemented by reference TRBV28 and TRBJ1-1, the full variable domain reads DVKVTQSSRYLVKRTGEKVFLECVQDMDHENMFWYRQDPGLGLRLIYFSYDVKMKEKGDIPEGYSVSREKKERFSLILESASTNQTSMYLCASSLGGMNTEAFFGQGTRLTVV.

The chain recombines TRBV28 with TRBJ2-3; no clear D gene. The CDR3 spans 13 residues. Trimming removed 4 bases at V and 0 bases at J, with 5 bases between. Germline V gene data show CDR1 as MDHEN and CDR2 as SYDVKM. CDR3 in amino acids: CASSSPSTDTQYF. In DNA, the CDR3 is TGTGCCAGCAGTTCCCCTAGCACAGATACGCAGTATTTT.

The rearrangement uses TRBV7-9 and TRBJ2-5; D not certain. From germline, CDR1 is SEHNR and CDR2 FQNEAQ (reference sequence). V dropped 4 bases and J dropped 7 bases, with 10 bases sitting between them. The CDR3 has 12 amino acids. In DNA form, the CDR3 reads TGTGCCAGCAGCTCCCCCGGGTCGACCCAGTACTTC. Residues: CASSSPGSTQYF.

This clone was seen just once. The rearrangement links TRBV7-9 to TRBJ2-7; D is possibly TRBD1 (5 bases). Trimming removed 0 bases from V and 2 bases from J, with 11 bases in between. This CDR3 contains 15 residues. CDR1 is SEHNR and CDR2 is FQNEAQ in the germline V gene (reference sequence). The CDR3 DNA is TGTGCCAGCAGCTTAGCAGCAGGGAATACCTACGAGCAGTACTTC. This codes for CASSLAAGNTYEQYF.

The CDR3 loop reads CASSWGSGQGGEQFF. CDR3 DNA sequence: TGTGCCAGCAGTTGGGGGTCGGGACAGGGAGGTGAGCAGTTCTTC. The rearrangement joins TRBV27 to TRBJ2-1; 9 positions agree with TRBD1. Germline CDR1 and CDR2: MNHEY and SMNVEV (reference sequence). Trimming cost V 4 bases and J 9 bases; bases outside gene matches: 10. The CDR3 totals 15 residues.

The chain joins TRBV7-8 to TRBJ2-2; perhaps TRBD2 as D (6 bases). This CDR3 comprises 15 residues. Germline V CDR1 and CDR2: SGHVS, FQNEAQ. Trimming stripped 2 bases from V and 1 base from J, with 8 bases between. This CDR3 is CASSLLRGNTGELFF. The CDR3 DNA sequence: TGTGCCAGCAGCTTACTGCGGGGGAACACCGGGGAGCTGTTTTTT.

This clone has only a few counts. This chain connects TRBV14 to TRBJ2-5; TRBD1 matches at 7 bases. The V gene end was trimmed by 4 bases and the J gene end by 6 bases; junction bases not matched to a gene: 5. The germline gives CDR1 SGHDN, CDR2 FVKESK. The CDR3 totals 13 residues. As DNA, the CDR3 is TGTGCCAGCAGCCCACGACAGGGACAGACCCAGTACTTC. This sequence encodes CASSPRQGQTQYF.

The V and J genes are TRBV7-2 and TRBJ2-3; no firm D call. Germline V gene data show CDR1 as SGHTA and CDR2 as FQGNSA. Deletions cut 3 bases from V and 9 bases from J, with 7 bases between. This CDR3 is built from 11 residues. CDR3 amino acids: CASSFSETQYF. The CDR3 DNA follows: TGTGCCAGCAGCTTTTCGGAGACGCAGTATTTT.

The CDR3 loop reads CSVDEGAQTDTQYF. CDR3 DNA sequence: TGCAGCGTTGACGAGGGGGCGCAGACAGATACGCAGTATTTT. This sequence joins TRBV29-1 and TRBJ2-3, with 7 bases fitting TRBD1. Germline-derived CDR1 and CDR2 are SQVTM and ANQGSEA. The V gene end was trimmed by 3 bases and the J gene end by 3 bases; junction bases not matched to a gene: 6. The CDR3 loop spans 14 amino acids.

The chain combines TRBV6-6 with TRBJ2-7; 13 positions match TRBD2. Germline loops: CDR1 MNHNY, CDR2 SVGAGI (reference sequence). CDR3 length equals 15 residues. The V and J ends lost 6 bases and 5 bases, in that order; junction bases with no gene match: 7. This CDR3 reads CASRYGTSGVDEQYF. CDR3 in DNA: TGTGCCAGCAGGTATGGGACTAGCGGGGTCGACGAGCAGTACTTC.

This clone was picked up a small number of times. The rearrangement joins TRBV6-5 to TRBJ1-3, with 9 bases that match TRBD1. The CDR3 runs to 15 residues. The V gene end was trimmed by 4 bases and the J gene end by 4 bases; junction bases not matched to a gene: 5. Germline V gene sequence: CDR1 MNHEY, CDR2 SVGAGI. The chain's CDR3 is CASSLYRGLGNTIYF. The CDR3 DNA sequence: TGTGCCAGCAGTTTATACAGGGGGCTCGGAAACACCATATATTTT.

This clone was detected many times. In DNA form, the CDR3 reads TGTGCCAGCAGTCAACAGGGTAGGACTGAAGCTTTCTTT. It codes for CASSQQGRTEAFF. The V and J genes are TRBV2 and TRBJ1-1; perhaps TRBD1 as D (6 bases). Germline V gene data show CDR1 as SNHLY and CDR2 as FYNNEI. Trimming took off 5 bases at V and 5 bases at J, with 12 bases between the two ends. The length of the CDR3 is 13 residues.

The V call is TRBV28, the J call TRBJ2-7; 8 bases match TRBD1. With V trimmed by 6 bases and J by 0 bases, 7 bases remained unmatched. Germline CDR1 MDHEN, CDR2 SYDVKM. This CDR3 spans 15 amino acids. CDR3 bases: TGTGCCAGCAGGTTAGGACAGGGATACTCCTACGAGCAGTACTTC. Translating gives CASRLGQGYSYEQYF. Looking up the rest from reference TRBV28 and TRBJ2-7 gives the full variable domain: DVKVTQSSRYLVKRTGEKVFLECVQDMDHENMFWYRQDPGLGLRLIYFSYDVKMKEKGDIPEGYSVSREKKERFSLILESASTNQTSMYLCASRLGQGYSYEQYFGPGTRLTVT.

The rearrangement joins TRBV15 to TRBJ2-5; the match to TRBD2 covers 8 bases. The V and J ends lost 0 bases and 4 bases, in that order; junction bases with no gene match: 4. Germline CDR1 is LNHNV and CDR2 is YYDKDF (reference sequence). This CDR3 spans 15 amino acids. As DNA, the CDR3 is TGTGCCACCAGCAGAGATAACGGGGGGGGAGAGACCCAGTACTTC. This translates into CATSRDNGGGETQYF.